This T cell receptor (beta chain) was identified in a study of shared clonotypes between healthy human individuals. A note on this clone: Its specificity is unknown.

Study-level points and caveats: Some naive CD4 clonotypes, about 5%, turned up in common across several donors. Inspection by rarefaction showed sorted-subset sequencing to be incomplete despite large depth. Investigators expected sequencing depth to affect clonotype sharing among donors.

The assay was immunoSEQ multiplex PCR, and TCRdb's table has in-frame clones only and misses some. The sample includes a few hundred thousand clones, about 97% of them seen just once. The CDR3 is 15 amino acids. The germline gives CDR1 SGHRS, CDR2 YFSETQ. V lost 3 bases and J lost 5, with 18 bases in between. This rearrangement joins TRBV5-1 to TRBJ2-7; a weak D match, TRBD2 (7 bases). Sequences were obtained from naive CD4+ T cells sorted from blood. Subset here: CD45RA+ positively selected. This TCR was recovered from a woman aged 25 to 39 in good health. CDR3 in DNA: TGCGCCAGCAGCTGGGGGGGCCCCCTCGGGAACGAGCAGTACTTC. This translates into CASSWGGPLGNEQYF.